What follows is one T cell receptor (beta chain) and its context. The germline V gene has CDR1 MGHRA and CDR2 YSYEKL. The germline V and J ends were trimmed by 4 bases and 1 base, with 10 bases remaining between them. The CDR3 totals 15 residues. This record comes from a study of T cell clonotyping in hematopoietic cell transplantation. Sequencing used immunoSEQ multiplex PCR; TCRdb keeps in-frame clones, though not all of them. In the table there are roughly 15,000 clones, roughly 60% of which are singletons. The rearrangement uses TRBV4-1 and TRBJ2-2; a possible D gene is TRBD2 (5 bases). The source is a human donor who either received an allogeneic hematopoietic cell transplant for a myeloid malignancy or was a related donor (not recorded which). Some clones in this sample may be carry-over from other donors' samples. The sequenced sample was PBMCs. In DNA, the CDR3 is TGCGCCAGCAGCCCCTCTAGCATGAACACCGGGGAGCTGTTTTTT. This sequence encodes CASSPSSMNTGELFF.